This is a list of T cell receptor beta chains from one sample in a study of ipilimumab plus nivolumab after autologous stem cell transplantation. Assay used: immunoSEQ multiplex PCR; TCRdb lists only in-frame clones, some missing. Here the sample spans tens of thousands of clones, about 92% being singletons. Specimen: PBMCs, collected in a trial of ipilimumab plus nivolumab as post-transplant consolidation. These receptors all stem from a male donor with multiple myeloma. Each CDR3 is given with its conserved first and last residue.

v_gene: TRBV28
j_gene: TRBJ1-2
CDR3aa: CASSRGTARGYTF

v_gene: TRBV19
j_gene: TRBJ2-7
CDR3aa: CASSWAGPYEQYF

v_gene: TRBV27
j_gene: TRBJ1-5
CDR3aa: CASSLLGGNQPQHF

v_gene: TRBV9
j_gene: TRBJ2-2
CDR3aa: CASSVSLAGSNTGELFF

v_gene: TRBV6-5
j_gene: TRBJ2-3
CDR3aa: CASSYTLEDTQYF

v_gene: TRBV7-9
j_gene: TRBJ1-1
CDR3aa: CASSLVQLPEAFF

v_gene: TRBV27
j_gene: TRBJ2-3
CDR3aa: CASSPSRDRADTQYF

v_gene: TRBV21-1
j_gene: TRBJ2-1
CDR3aa: CASLPSGGHRENEQFF

v_gene: TRBV28
j_gene: TRBJ2-3
CDR3aa: CASSLARGSTDTQYF

v_gene: TRBV6-1
j_gene: TRBJ2-3
CDR3aa: CASSGRTGTRDTQYF

v_gene: TRBV30
j_gene: TRBJ1-4
CDR3aa: CAWSVPEKLFF

v_gene: TRBV29-1
j_gene: TRBJ1-1
CDR3aa: CSAAGQGSNTEAFF

v_gene: TRBV5-1
j_gene: TRBJ2-3
CDR3aa: CASSVQGPTDTQYF

v_gene: TRBV18
j_gene: TRBJ2-1
CDR3aa: CASSYPAGANEQFF

v_gene: TRBV7-2
j_gene: TRBJ1-1
CDR3aa: CASSRNPAGLGEAFF

v_gene: TRBV6-5
j_gene: TRBJ1-1
CDR3aa: CASVLFRGKNTEAFF

v_gene: TRBV7-2
j_gene: TRBJ1-4
CDR3aa: CASSPTVATNEKLFF

v_gene: TRBV9
j_gene: TRBJ1-5
CDR3aa: CASSVAVEDSNQPQHF

v_gene: TRBV10-3
j_gene: TRBJ2-7
CDR3aa: CAISDQGDEQYF

v_gene: TRBV5-8
j_gene: TRBJ1-2
CDR3aa: CASSMGLTSMRYTF

v_gene: TRBV9
j_gene: TRBJ2-1
CDR3aa: CASNLAGGPNEQFF

v_gene: TRBV4-1
j_gene: TRBJ1-1
CDR3aa: CASSQDSGQLNTEAFF

v_gene: TRBV5-1
j_gene: TRBJ2-7
CDR3aa: CASSRTGGTGAYEQYF

v_gene: TRBV2
j_gene: TRBJ2-7
CDR3aa: CASSEVHEQYF

v_gene: TRBV19
j_gene: TRBJ1-4
CDR3aa: CASSTYFGPTQPPEKLFF

v_gene: TRBV7-3
j_gene: TRBJ2-3
CDR3aa: CASSFGLAGGPRDTQYF

v_gene: TRBV5-8
j_gene: TRBJ2-2
CDR3aa: CASSRRAAGTNTGELFF

v_gene: TRBV11-1
j_gene: TRBJ1-6
CDR3aa: CASSPLGGSYNSPLHF

v_gene: TRBV19
j_gene: TRBJ2-1
CDR3aa: CASSIASGLLMSDEQFF

v_gene: TRBV6-1
j_gene: TRBJ2-7
CDR3aa: CASIGTGDEQYF

v_gene: TRBV10-3
j_gene: TRBJ1-5
CDR3aa: CASSKQQDNQPQHF

v_gene: TRBV15
j_gene: TRBJ1-1
CDR3aa: CATSREGARGNTEAFF

v_gene: TRBV11-2
j_gene: TRBJ2-3
CDR3aa: CASSLARLGTDTQYF

v_gene: TRBV11-2
j_gene: TRBJ2-7
CDR3aa: CASSLGTEQYF

v_gene: TRBV6-1
j_gene: TRBJ2-5
CDR3aa: CASSEVAGLQETQYF

v_gene: TRBV28
j_gene: TRBJ1-2
CDR3aa: CASSLRGTIYGYTF

v_gene: TRBV5-3
j_gene: TRBJ2-2
CDR3aa: CARSLRGSLDDTGELFF

v_gene: TRBV5-6
j_gene: TRBJ2-5
CDR3aa: CASSLAGFRETQYF

v_gene: TRBV7-9
j_gene: TRBJ1-4
CDR3aa: CASSLSGTGDEKLFF

v_gene: TRBV19
j_gene: TRBJ2-6
CDR3aa: CASSIWRLTGANVLTF

v_gene: TRBV7-6
j_gene: TRBJ2-7
CDR3aa: CASSSPGQGGNEQYF

v_gene: TRBV9
j_gene: TRBJ1-1
CDR3aa: CASSPRDRENTEAFF

v_gene: TRBV11-2
j_gene: TRBJ2-2
CDR3aa: CASSFQRGTGELFF

v_gene: TRBV7-2
j_gene: TRBJ2-7
CDR3aa: CASSTRGDEQYF

v_gene: TRBV9
j_gene: TRBJ1-4
CDR3aa: CASSVRDRNEKLFF

v_gene: TRBV25-1
j_gene: TRBJ1-2
CDR3aa: CASSEPTTKGANEGYTF